The subject of this entry is one T cell receptor (beta chain). As yet, its antigen is unknown. The data derive from a study of CD8+ T cells in alopecia areata. On the study more broadly: Treated patients were scored for severity by percent of scalp affected. General observations from the study: One nonresponder leaves baseline CD8+ expansion's link to response uncertain.

The authors extracted RNA and reverse transcribed it into cDNA as the sequencing template. Repertoires were generated with immunoSEQ multiplex PCR, while TCRdb's copy carries only in-frame clones and drops some. The sample contains around 200,000 clones, roughly 62% of which appear only once. This CDR3 contains 13 residues. In germline, CDR1 is MNHNY, CDR2 SVGAGI (reference sequence). Trimming took off 4 bases at V and 4 bases at J, with 7 bases between the two ends. Treatment: oral pan-JAK inhibitor, 5-10 mg twice daily. The sequencing here drew on CD8+ T cells sorted from blood, taken at week 24, from a patient treated with tofacitinib. The receptor was derived from a human donor with alopecia areata. The chain links TRBV6-6 to TRBJ2-2; D remains unclear. CDR3 residues: CASSLSATGELFF. CDR3 DNA sequence: TGTGCCAGCAGTTTGTCCGCCACCGGGGAGCTGTTTTTT.